This entry is about one T cell receptor (beta chain). Its cognate antigen is unknown. Assay runs were performed at deep level. Data came from immunoSEQ multiplex PCR; TCRdb stores just in-frame clones and leaves some out. Among over 2 million clones listed, approximately 95% were seen once. This sample was taken from a study of shared clonotypes between healthy human individuals. Selected positively for CCR7 and CD45RO-negative, naive CD8 cells excluded terminally differentiated effector memory CD45RA+ cells. Study-level points and caveats: A limitation of the genetic and exposure-history diversity represented arose from few donors. Clonotypes shared by all four donors outscored non-shared clonotypes in generation probability. What naive subsets generally showed was a larger estimated richness than memory subsets showed.

CDR3 size: 16 residues. In germline, CDR1 is LGHNA, CDR2 YSLEER. Trimming removed 3 bases from V and 4 bases from J, with 18 bases in between. This TCR was recovered from a man aged 18-30 years in good health. The specimen sequenced was naive CD8+ T cells sorted from blood. The chain couples TRBV4-3 to TRBJ1-1, with D perhaps TRBD1 (5 bases). CDR3 sequence: CASSQTYAGPSTEAFF. In DNA, the CDR3 is TGCGCCAGCAGCCAGACATACGCGGGGCCGTCCACTGAAGCTTTCTTT.